This T cell receptor (beta chain) is from a study of radiation and T cells in renal cell carcinoma. The study's findings and limits: Baseline intratumoral clonotype presence is unknown without pretreatment biopsies. From baseline, blood top tumor clonotypes peaked at 2 weeks post-radiation.

With respect to this clone: No antigen is known for it.

Repertoires were generated with immunoSEQ multiplex PCR, while TCRdb's copy carries only in-frame clones and drops some. Of 150,000 to 190,000 clones listed, about nine tenths are singletons. The time point: blood 2 weeks post-SBRT. Treatment: 15 Gy SBRT to primary tumor, nephrectomy 4 weeks later. This renal cell carcinoma was of the clear cell type. Trimming removed 3 bases at V and 6 bases at J, with 12 bases between. CDR1 is SGHNT, CDR2 YYREEE, per germline (reference sequence). The CDR3 sequence is 14 residues long. The sequencing here drew on blood, taken from a patient whose treatment included radiotherapy and nephrectomy. The J gene is TRBJ2-2, the V gene TRBV5-4; D gene ambiguous. This sequence originates from a woman aged 50 to 60 with renal cell carcinoma. CDR3 loop: CASSSNVDPGELFF. DNA of the CDR3: TGTGCCAGCAGCTCGAATGTCGACCCCGGGGAGCTGTTTTTT. The variable domain in full, completed from reference TRBV5-4 and TRBJ2-2, reads ETGVTQSPTHLIKTRGQQVTLRCSSQSGHNTVSWYQQALGQGPQFIFQYYREEENGRGNFPPRFSGLQFPNYSSELNVNALELDDSALYLCASSSNVDPGELFFGEGSRLTVL.